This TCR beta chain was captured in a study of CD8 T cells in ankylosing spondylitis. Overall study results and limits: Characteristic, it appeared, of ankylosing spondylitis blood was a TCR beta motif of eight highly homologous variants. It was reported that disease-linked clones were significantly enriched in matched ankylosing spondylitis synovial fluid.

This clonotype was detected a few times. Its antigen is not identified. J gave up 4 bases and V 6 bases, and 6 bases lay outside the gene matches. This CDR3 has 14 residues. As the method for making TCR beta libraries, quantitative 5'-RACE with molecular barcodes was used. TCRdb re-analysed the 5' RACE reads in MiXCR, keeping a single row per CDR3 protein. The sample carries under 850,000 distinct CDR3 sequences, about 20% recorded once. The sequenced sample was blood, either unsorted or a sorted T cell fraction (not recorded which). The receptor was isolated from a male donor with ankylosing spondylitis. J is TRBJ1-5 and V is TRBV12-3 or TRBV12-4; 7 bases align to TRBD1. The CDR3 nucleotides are TGTGCCAGCAGCCCGACAGGGAGGAATCAGCCCCAGCATTTT. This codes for CASSPTGRNQPQHF.